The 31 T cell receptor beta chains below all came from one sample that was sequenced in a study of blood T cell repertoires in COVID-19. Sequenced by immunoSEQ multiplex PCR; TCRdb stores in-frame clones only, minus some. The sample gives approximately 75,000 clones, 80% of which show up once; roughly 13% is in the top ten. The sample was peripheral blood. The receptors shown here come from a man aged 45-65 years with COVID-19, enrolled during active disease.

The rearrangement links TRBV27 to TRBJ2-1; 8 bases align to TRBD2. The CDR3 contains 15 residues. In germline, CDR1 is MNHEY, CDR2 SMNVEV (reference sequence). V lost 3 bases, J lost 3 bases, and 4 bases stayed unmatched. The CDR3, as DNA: TGTGCCAGCAGTTTTAGAGCGGGAGTCTACAATGAGCAGTTCTTC. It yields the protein CASSFRAGVYNEQFF.

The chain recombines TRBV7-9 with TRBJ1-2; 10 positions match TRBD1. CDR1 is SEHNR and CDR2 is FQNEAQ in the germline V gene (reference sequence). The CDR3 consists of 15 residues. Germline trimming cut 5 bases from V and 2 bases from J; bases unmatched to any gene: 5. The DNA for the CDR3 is TGTGCCAGCAGCCCAGGACAGGGGGACAACTATGGCTACACCTTC. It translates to CASSPGQGDNYGYTF.

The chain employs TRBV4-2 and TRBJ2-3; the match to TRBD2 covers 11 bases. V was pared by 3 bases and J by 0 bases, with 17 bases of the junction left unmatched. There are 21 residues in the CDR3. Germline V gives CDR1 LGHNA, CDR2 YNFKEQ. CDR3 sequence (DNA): TGTGCCAGCAGCCATAATCCAACCCTTTTTAGCGGGAGGGAAAGCACAGATACGCAGTATTTT. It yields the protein CASSHNPTLFSGRESTDTQYF.

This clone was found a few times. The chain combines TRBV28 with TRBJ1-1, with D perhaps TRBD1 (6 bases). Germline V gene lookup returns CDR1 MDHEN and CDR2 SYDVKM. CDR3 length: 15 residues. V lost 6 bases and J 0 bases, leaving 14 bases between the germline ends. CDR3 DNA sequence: TGTGCCAGCAGGAGACGGACAGTCATGAACACTGAAGCTTTCTTT. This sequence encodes CASRRRTVMNTEAFF.

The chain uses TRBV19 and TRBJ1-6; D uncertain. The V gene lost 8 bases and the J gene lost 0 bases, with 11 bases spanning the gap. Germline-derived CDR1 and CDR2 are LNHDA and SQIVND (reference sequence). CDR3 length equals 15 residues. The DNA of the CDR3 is TGTGCCAGTCGACATGGTAGCTCCTATAATTCACCCCTCCACTTT. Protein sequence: CASRHGSSYNSPLHF.

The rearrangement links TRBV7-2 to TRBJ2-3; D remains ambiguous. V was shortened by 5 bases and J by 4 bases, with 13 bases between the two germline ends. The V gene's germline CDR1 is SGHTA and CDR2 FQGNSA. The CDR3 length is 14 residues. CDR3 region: CASSPGWVSDTQYF. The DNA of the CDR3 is TGTGCCAGCAGCCCAGGTTGGGTGTCAGATACGCAGTATTTT.

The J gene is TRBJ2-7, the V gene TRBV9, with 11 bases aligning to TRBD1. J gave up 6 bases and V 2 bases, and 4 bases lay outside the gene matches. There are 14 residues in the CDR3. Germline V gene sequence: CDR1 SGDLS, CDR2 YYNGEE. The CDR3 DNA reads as TGTGCCAGCAGCGTCGGGACAGGGGGTTTCGAGCAGTACTTC. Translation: CASSVGTGGFEQYF.

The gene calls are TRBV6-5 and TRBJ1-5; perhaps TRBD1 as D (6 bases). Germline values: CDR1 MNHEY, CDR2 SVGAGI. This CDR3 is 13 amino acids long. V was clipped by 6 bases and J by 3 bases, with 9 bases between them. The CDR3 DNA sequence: TGTGCCAGCAGCGGACAGCTCAATCAGCCCCAGCATTTT. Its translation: CASSGQLNQPQHF.

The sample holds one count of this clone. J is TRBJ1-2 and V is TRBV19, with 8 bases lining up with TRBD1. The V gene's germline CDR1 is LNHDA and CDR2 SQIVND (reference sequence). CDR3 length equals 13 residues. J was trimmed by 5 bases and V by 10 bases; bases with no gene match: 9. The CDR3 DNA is TGTGCCACGACCAGGGGGCGAATGTATGGCTACACCTTC. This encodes CATTRGRMYGYTF.

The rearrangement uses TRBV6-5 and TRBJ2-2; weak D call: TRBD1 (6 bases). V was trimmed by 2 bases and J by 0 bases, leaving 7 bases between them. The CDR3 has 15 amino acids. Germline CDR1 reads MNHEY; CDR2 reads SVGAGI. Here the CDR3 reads CASSYRTANTGELFF. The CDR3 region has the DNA TGTGCCAGCAGTTACAGGACAGCGAACACCGGGGAGCTGTTTTTT.

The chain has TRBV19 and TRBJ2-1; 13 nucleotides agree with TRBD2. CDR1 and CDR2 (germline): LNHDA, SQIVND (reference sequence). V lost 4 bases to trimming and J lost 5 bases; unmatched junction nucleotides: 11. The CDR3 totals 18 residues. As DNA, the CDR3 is TGTGCCAGTAGTAAGGGACTAGCGGGATTGTCGGGGGACAATGAGCAGTTCTTC. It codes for CASSKGLAGLSGDNEQFF.

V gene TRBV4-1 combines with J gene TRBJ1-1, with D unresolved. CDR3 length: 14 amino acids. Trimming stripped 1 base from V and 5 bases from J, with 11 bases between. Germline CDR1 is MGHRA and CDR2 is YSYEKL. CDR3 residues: CASSQVPAGTEAFF. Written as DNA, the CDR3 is TGCGCCAGCAGCCAAGTCCCGGCGGGGACTGAAGCTTTCTTT.

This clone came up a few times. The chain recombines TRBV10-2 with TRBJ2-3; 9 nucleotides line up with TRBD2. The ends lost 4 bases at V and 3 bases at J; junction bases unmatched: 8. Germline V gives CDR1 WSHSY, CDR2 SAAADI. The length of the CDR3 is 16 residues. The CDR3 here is CASSGGREGLTDTQYF. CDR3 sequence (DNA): TGCGCCAGCAGTGGTGGGCGGGAGGGCCTTACAGATACGCAGTATTTT.

The CDR3 nucleotides read TGTGCCAGCAGGCCCCCGCGGGACAGGGTGAACTATGGCTACACCTTC. Protein sequence: CASRPPRDRVNYGYTF. This rearrangement joins TRBV28 to TRBJ1-2, with 9 bases fitting TRBD1. This CDR3 spans 16 amino acids. The germline V gene has CDR1 MDHEN and CDR2 SYDVKM. Trimming at V came to 6 bases and at J to 2 bases, leaving 10 bases not matched to a gene.

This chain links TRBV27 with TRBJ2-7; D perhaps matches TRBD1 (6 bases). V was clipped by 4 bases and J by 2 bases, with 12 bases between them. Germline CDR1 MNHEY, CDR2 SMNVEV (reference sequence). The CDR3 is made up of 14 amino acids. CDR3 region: CASSSYREPYEQYF. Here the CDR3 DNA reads TGTGCCAGCAGTTCCTACAGGGAACCCTACGAGCAGTACTTC.

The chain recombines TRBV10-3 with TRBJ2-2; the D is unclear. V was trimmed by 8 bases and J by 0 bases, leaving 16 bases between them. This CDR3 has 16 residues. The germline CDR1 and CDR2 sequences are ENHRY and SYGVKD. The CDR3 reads CAISPRVQPNTGELFF. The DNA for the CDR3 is TGTGCCATCTCCCCCCGGGTTCAACCGAACACCGGGGAGCTGTTTTTT.

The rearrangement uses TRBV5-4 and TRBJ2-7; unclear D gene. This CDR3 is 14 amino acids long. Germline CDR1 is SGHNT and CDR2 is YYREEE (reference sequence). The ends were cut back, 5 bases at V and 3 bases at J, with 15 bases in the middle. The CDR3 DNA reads TGTGCCAGCAGTTACGATCAGGTCCACTACGAGCAGTACTTC. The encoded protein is CASSYDQVHYEQYF.

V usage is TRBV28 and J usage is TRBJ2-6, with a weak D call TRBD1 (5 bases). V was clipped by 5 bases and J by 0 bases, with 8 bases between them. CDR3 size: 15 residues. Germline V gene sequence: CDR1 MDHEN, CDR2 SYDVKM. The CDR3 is CASSSRASGANVLTF. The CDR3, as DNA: TGTGCCAGCAGTAGCAGGGCCTCTGGGGCCAACGTCCTGACTTTC.

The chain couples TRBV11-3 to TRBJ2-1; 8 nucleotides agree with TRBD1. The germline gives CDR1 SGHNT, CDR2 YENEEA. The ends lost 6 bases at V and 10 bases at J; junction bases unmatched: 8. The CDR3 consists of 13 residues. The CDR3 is CASSRQGFGEQFF. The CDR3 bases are TGTGCCAGCAGTCGACAGGGGTTCGGGGAGCAGTTCTTC. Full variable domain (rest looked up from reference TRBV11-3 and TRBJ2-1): EAGVVQSPRYKIIEKKQPVAFWCNPISGHNTLYWYLQNLGQGPELLIRYENEEAVDDSQLPKDRFSAERLKGVDSTLKIQPAELGDSAVYLCASSRQGFGEQFFGPGTRLTVL.

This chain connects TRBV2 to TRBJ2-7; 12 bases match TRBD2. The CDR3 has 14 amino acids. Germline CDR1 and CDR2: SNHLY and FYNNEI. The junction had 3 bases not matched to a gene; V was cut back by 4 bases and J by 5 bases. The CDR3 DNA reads TGTGCCAGCAGTGCACTAGCGGGAGGACACGAGCAGTACTTC. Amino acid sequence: CASSALAGGHEQYF.

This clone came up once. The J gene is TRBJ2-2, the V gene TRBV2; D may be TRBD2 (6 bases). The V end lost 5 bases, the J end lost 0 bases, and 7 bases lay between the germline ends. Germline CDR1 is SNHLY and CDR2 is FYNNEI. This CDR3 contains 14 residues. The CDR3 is CASSRTTNTGELFF. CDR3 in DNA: TGTGCCAGCAGTAGGACTACGAACACCGGGGAGCTGTTTTTT. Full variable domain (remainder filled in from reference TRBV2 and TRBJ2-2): EPEVTQTPSHQVTQMGQEVILRCVPISNHLYFYWYRQILGQKVEFLVSFYNNEISEKSEIFDDQFSVERPDGSNFTLKIRSTKLEDSAMYFCASSRTTNTGELFFGEGSRLTVL.

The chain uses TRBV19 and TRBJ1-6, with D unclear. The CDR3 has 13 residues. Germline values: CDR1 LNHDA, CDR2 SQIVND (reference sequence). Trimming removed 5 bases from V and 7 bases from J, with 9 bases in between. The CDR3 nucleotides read TGTGCCAGTAGTGAGGTTGAGAATTCACCCCTCCACTTT. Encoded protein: CASSEVENSPLHF.

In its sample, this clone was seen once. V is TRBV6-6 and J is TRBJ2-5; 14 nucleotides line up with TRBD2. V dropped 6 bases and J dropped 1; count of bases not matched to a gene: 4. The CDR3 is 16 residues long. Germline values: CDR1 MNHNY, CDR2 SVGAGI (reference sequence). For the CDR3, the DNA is TGTGCCAGCAGAAGGACTAGCGGGAGGATCCAAGAGACCCAGTACTTC. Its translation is CASRRTSGRIQETQYF.

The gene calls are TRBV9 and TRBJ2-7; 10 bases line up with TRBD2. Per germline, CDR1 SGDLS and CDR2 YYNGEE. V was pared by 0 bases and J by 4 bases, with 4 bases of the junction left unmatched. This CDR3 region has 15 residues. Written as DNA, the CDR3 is TGTGCCAGCAGCGTAGACCCTAGCGGGAGATACGAGCAGTACTTC. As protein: CASSVDPSGRYEQYF.

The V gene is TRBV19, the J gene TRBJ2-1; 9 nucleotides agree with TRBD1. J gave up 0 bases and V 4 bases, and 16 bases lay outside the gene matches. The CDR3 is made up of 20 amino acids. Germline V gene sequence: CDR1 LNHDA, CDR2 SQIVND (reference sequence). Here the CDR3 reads CASSTHRDRAPLDSYNEQFF. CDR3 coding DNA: TGTGCCAGTAGTACCCACCGGGACAGGGCCCCTTTAGACTCCTACAATGAGCAGTTCTTC. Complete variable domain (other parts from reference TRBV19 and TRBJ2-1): DGGITQSPKYLFRKEGQNVTLSCEQNLNHDAMYWYRQDPGQGLRLIYYSQIVNDFQKGDIAEGYSVSREKKESFPLTVTSAQKNPTAFYLCASSTHRDRAPLDSYNEQFFGPGTRLTVL.

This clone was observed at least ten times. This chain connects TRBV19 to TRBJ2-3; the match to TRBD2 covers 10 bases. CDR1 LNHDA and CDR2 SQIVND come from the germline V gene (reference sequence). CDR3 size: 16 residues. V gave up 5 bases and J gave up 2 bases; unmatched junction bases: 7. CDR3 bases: TGTGCCAGTAGTTCCATAGCGGGAGGACACACAGATACGCAGTATTTT. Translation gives CASSSIAGGHTDTQYF.

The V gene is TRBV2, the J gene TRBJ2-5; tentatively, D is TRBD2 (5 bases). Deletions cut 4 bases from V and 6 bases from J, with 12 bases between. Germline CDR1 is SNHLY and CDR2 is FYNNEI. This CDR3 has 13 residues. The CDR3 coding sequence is TGTGCCAGCAGTGCGGGGATTTTAAAGACCCAGTACTTC. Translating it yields CASSAGILKTQYF.

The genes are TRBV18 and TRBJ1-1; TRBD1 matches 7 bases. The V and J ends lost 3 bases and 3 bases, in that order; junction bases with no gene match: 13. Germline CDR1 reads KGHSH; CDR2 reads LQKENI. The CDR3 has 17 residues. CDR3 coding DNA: TGTGCCAGCTCACCCCGGGACAGAGATCCGGGGTACACTGAAGCTTTCTTT. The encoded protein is CASSPRDRDPGYTEAFF.

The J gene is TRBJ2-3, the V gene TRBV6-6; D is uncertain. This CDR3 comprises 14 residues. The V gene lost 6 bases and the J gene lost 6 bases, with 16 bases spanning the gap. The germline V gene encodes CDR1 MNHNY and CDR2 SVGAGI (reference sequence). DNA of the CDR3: TGTGCCAGCAGGGAGACCCTTGTTGCGGATACGCAGTATTTT. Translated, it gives CASRETLVADTQYF.

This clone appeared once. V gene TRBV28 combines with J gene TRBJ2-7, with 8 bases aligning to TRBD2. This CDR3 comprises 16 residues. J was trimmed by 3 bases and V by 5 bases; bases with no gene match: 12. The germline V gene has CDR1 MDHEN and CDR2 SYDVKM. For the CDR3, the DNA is TGTGCCAGCAGTCTAAGGGAGGTTAGCGGGAACTACGAGCAGTACTTC. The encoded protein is CASSLREVSGNYEQYF.

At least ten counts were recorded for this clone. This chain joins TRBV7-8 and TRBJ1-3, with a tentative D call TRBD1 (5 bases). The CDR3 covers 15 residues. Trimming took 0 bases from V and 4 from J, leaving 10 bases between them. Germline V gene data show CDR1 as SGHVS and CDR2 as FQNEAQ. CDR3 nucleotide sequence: TGTGCCAGCAGCTTAGCTGCGGGGCCAGGAAACACCATATATTTT. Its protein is CASSLAAGPGNTIYF.